The 26 T cell receptor beta chains given below trace back to one sample, sequenced in a study of blood T cell repertoires in COVID-19. Sequencing was performed with immunoSEQ multiplex PCR; in TCRdb, only in-frame clones are kept and a portion is missing. Among around 200,000 clones listed, around nine tenths were seen once. The sample comprised peripheral blood. The receptors stem from a man aged 18 to 29 with active or convalescent COVID-19.

CDR3 amino acids: CASSKEVASDGYTF. CDR3 bases: TGTGCCAGCAGCAAAGAGGTGGCCTCGGATGGCTACACCTTC. The V call is TRBV5-6, the J call TRBJ1-2; D is unresolved. With 4 bases removed from V and 6 bases from J, the gap between germline ends came to 16 bases. Germline assignment: CDR1 SGHDT and CDR2 YYEEEE. The CDR3 runs to 14 residues.

The rearrangement uses TRBV29-1 and TRBJ2-1; 7 bases map to TRBD2. J lost 5 bases, V lost 3 bases, and 7 bases had no gene match. CDR1 and CDR2 from the germline V gene are SQVTM and ANQGSEA. The CDR3 spans 14 residues. The CDR3 coding sequence is TGCAGCGTTGAGGAGGCTAGCGGCCACAATGAGCAGTTCTTC. Protein sequence: CSVEEASGHNEQFF.

The V gene is TRBV3-1 (or the pseudogene TRBV3-2), the J gene TRBJ2-7, with D possibly being TRBD2 (6 bases). Between the trimmed V and J ends, which lost 0 bases and 3 bases, there was a span of 9 bases. CDR1 and CDR2 from the germline V gene are LGHDT and YNNKEL (reference sequence). CDR3 length: 14 amino acids. The DNA for the CDR3 is TGTGCCAGCAGCCAAGATCGCGGGAACTACGAGCAGTACTTC. It encodes CASSQDRGNYEQYF.

The sample holds one count of this clone. The chain combines TRBV5-5 with TRBJ2-7, with D possibly matching TRBD1 (6 bases). Germline-derived CDR1 and CDR2 are SGHKS and YYEKEE (reference sequence). The CDR3 extends over 14 amino acids. V was pared by 1 base and J by 3 bases, with 11 bases between. CDR3 sequence reads: CASSLRQGIYEQYF. The CDR3 DNA sequence: TGTGCCAGCAGCTTGAGGCAGGGGATCTACGAGCAGTACTTC. Filled out from reference TRBV5-5 and TRBJ2-7, the complete variable domain reads DAGVTQSPTHLIKTRGQQVTLRCSPISGHKSVSWYQQVLGQGPQFIFQYYEKEERGRGNFPDRFSARQFPNYSSELNVNALLLGDSALYLCASSLRQGIYEQYFGPGTRLTVT.

This clone was seen ten or more times. The DNA for the CDR3 is TGCGCCAGCAGCCAAGAAGGTGGCGGCTCTGGGGCCAACGTCCTGACTTTC. It yields the protein CASSQEGGGSGANVLTF. J is TRBJ2-6 and V is TRBV4-1; no clear D gene. V was pared by 0 bases and J by 0 bases, with 9 bases between. Germline values: CDR1 MGHRA, CDR2 YSYEKL. This CDR3 is built from 17 residues.

V and J are TRBV19 and TRBJ2-3; TRBD2 matches at 11 bases. J lost 5 bases, V lost 5 bases, and 9 bases had no gene match. The germline V gene encodes CDR1 LNHDA and CDR2 SQIVND (reference sequence). This CDR3 has 16 residues. The CDR3 region is CASSPRLAGWVDTQYF. The CDR3 DNA follows: TGTGCCAGTAGTCCCCGACTAGCGGGATGGGTAGATACGCAGTATTTT.

This sequence joins TRBV14 and TRBJ2-7, with 9 bases matching TRBD1. The V and J ends lost 0 bases and 1 base, in that order; junction bases with no gene match: 4. This CDR3 comprises 16 residues. Germline lookup yields CDR1 SGHDN and CDR2 FVKESK. The CDR3 DNA follows: TGTGCCAGCAGCCAAGATAGAGGACAGGGGTCCTACGAGCAGTACTTC. Its protein product is CASSQDRGQGSYEQYF.

This chain joins TRBV7-8 and TRBJ2-7, with 9 bases that match TRBD2. Looked up from germline, CDR1 is SGHVS and CDR2 is FQNEAQ. V gave up 2 bases and J gave up 6 bases; unmatched junction bases: 8. This CDR3 comprises 15 residues. CDR3 loop: CASSLRTSAGSEQYF. DNA of the CDR3: TGTGCCAGCAGCTTACGGACTAGCGCCGGCAGCGAGCAGTACTTC.

Concerning this clone: One end of the junction varies from germline; a read error may be responsible. The chain employs TRBV7-2 and TRBJ2-1; D is perhaps TRBD1 (5 bases). The germline V gene has CDR1 SGHTA and CDR2 FQGNSA. The CDR3 runs 15 residues. DNA of the CDR3: TGTGCCAGCAGCTTAGCGAAATGGGGCATCTATGAACAGTTCTTC. This translates into CASSLAKWGIYEQFF.

The rearrangement links TRBV7-8 to TRBJ2-7; 8 bases map to TRBD1. The germline V gene encodes CDR1 SGHVS and CDR2 FQNEAQ. V gave up 6 bases and J gave up 2 bases; unmatched junction bases: 6. This CDR3 spans 14 amino acids. The CDR3 sequence is CASSNRGNTYEQYF. DNA for the CDR3: TGTGCCAGCAGTAACAGGGGGAACACCTACGAGCAGTACTTC. Filled out from reference TRBV7-8 and TRBJ2-7, the complete variable domain reads GAGVSQSPRYKVAKRGQDVALRCDPISGHVSLFWYQQALGQGPEFLTYFQNEAQLDKSGLPSDRFFAERPEGSVSTLKIQRTQQEDSAVYLCASSNRGNTYEQYFGPGTRLTVT.

The chain employs TRBV4-2 and TRBJ2-2; TRBD2 aligns across 8 bases. The germline V gene encodes CDR1 LGHNA and CDR2 YNFKEQ. Germline trimming cut 0 bases from V and 5 bases from J; bases unmatched to any gene: 5. The CDR3 sequence is 16 residues long. The CDR3 spells CASSQDIGRGTGELFF. The CDR3 DNA sequence: TGTGCCAGCAGCCAAGATATCGGGAGGGGGACCGGGGAGCTGTTTTTT.

Concerning this clone: This same CDR3 is encoded by further DNA sequences in the sample. J is TRBJ2-3 and V is TRBV15, with TRBD2 matching over 7 bases. The germline V gene encodes CDR1 LNHNV and CDR2 YYDKDF (reference sequence). The CDR3 spans 15 residues. Unmatched junction bases numbered 5, after V lost 5 bases and J lost 0 bases. The CDR3 nucleotides read TGTGCCACCAGCGGGGAGCGGGGCAGCACAGATACGCAGTATTTT. This sequence encodes CATSGERGSTDTQYF.

V and J are TRBV5-5 and TRBJ1-1; no firm D call. Germline loops: CDR1 SGHKS, CDR2 YYEKEE (reference sequence). This CDR3 is 14 amino acids long. Trimming removed 0 bases from V and 1 base from J, with 7 bases in between. DNA of the CDR3: TGTGCCAGCAGCTTGGTTCCGGGGAACACTGAAGCTTTCTTT. Translation gives CASSLVPGNTEAFF.

The chain carries TRBV4-3 and TRBJ2-4; possibly TRBD2 for D (5 bases). The ends were cut back, 2 bases at V and 1 base at J, with 15 bases in the middle. CDR1 and CDR2 (germline): LGHNA, YSLEER. The CDR3 extends over 17 amino acids. CDR3 bases: TGCGCCAGCAGCCAACATGAGGCCGGGATGGCCAAAAACATTCAGTACTTC. This sequence encodes CASSQHEAGMAKNIQYF.

V is TRBV29-1 and J is TRBJ1-1; TRBD1 aligns across 7 bases. The CDR3 runs 15 residues. Germline-derived CDR1 and CDR2 are SQVTM and ANQGSEA. Germline trimming cut 1 base from V and 10 bases from J; bases unmatched to any gene: 15. CDR3 sequence (DNA): TGCAGCGTTGAAGGATTTCGTGGGCAGGGGGTAGTAGCTTTCTTT. As protein: CSVEGFRGQGVVAFF. Filled out from reference TRBV29-1 and TRBJ1-1, the complete variable domain reads SAVISQKPSRDICQRGTSLTIQCQVDSQVTMMFWYRQQPGQSLTLIATANQGSEATYESGFVIDKFPISRPNLTFSTLTVSNMSPEDSSIYLCSVEGFRGQGVVAFFGQGTRLTVV.

The V call is TRBV5-4, the J call TRBJ2-3, with 11 bases identical to TRBD2. Germline V gene data show CDR1 as SGHNT and CDR2 as YYREEE (reference sequence). The CDR3 is made up of 16 amino acids. V trimming: 5 bases; J trimming: 3 bases; junction bases outside the gene matches: 8. In nucleotides, the CDR3 is TGTGCCAGCAGACAACTAGCGGGAGAGGGTACAGATACGCAGTATTTT. Its protein is CASRQLAGEGTDTQYF.

This chain uses TRBV11-2 with TRBJ2-7; TRBD1 might be the D (6 bases). CDR1 SGHAT and CDR2 FQNNGV come from the germline V gene. This CDR3 contains 14 residues. V was clipped by 1 base and J by 4 bases, with 11 bases between them. The DNA of the CDR3 is TGTGCCAGCAGCTTAGGACGGACAGCTTACGAGCAGTACTTC. This sequence encodes CASSLGRTAYEQYF.

V is TRBV27 and J is TRBJ2-7, with 10 bases matching TRBD1. The CDR3 spans 14 residues. The V gene's germline CDR1 is MNHEY and CDR2 SMNVEV (reference sequence). The trim removed 6 bases at V and 6 bases at J, leaving 8 bases unmatched. The CDR3 is CASRPGQGLGEQYF. As DNA, the CDR3 is TGTGCCAGCAGACCGGGACAGGGGTTGGGCGAGCAGTACTTC.

The CDR3 reads CASSAGVNTEAFF. CDR3 bases: TGTGCCAGTAGTGCCGGGGTGAACACTGAAGCTTTCTTT. This chain links TRBV19 with TRBJ1-1; D gene uncertain. Between the trimmed V and J ends, which lost 5 bases and 0 bases, there was a span of 7 bases. The CDR3 loop spans 13 amino acids. CDR1 is LNHDA and CDR2 is SQIVND in the germline V gene (reference sequence).

V and J are TRBV7-8 and TRBJ2-2, with D maybe TRBD2 (6 bases). The CDR3 has 16 residues. Germline V gene data show CDR1 as SGHVS and CDR2 as FQNEAQ. Trimming removed 5 bases at V and 1 base at J, with 14 bases between. This CDR3 reads CASSPRLVMNTGELFF. CDR3 coding DNA: TGTGCCAGCAGCCCCCGACTAGTTATGAACACCGGGGAGCTGTTTTTT.

The chain carries TRBV7-2 and TRBJ2-7, with TRBD2 identical over 10 bases. From germline, CDR1 is SGHTA and CDR2 FQGNSA. This CDR3 contains 17 residues. The V and J ends lost 1 base and 7 bases, in that order; junction bases with no gene match: 13. CDR3 nucleotide sequence: TGTGCCAGCAGCTTAGTTTTGGTAGCGGGGGGTTTGAGAGAGCAGTACTTC. Amino acids: CASSLVLVAGGLREQYF. Full variable domain (rest looked up from reference TRBV7-2 and TRBJ2-7): GAGVSQSPSNKVTEKGKDVELRCDPISGHTALYWYRQSLGQGLEFLIYFQGNSAPDKSGLPSDRFSAERTGGSVSTLTIQRTQQEDSAVYLCASSLVLVAGGLREQYFGPGTRLTVT.

This chain connects TRBV7-9 to TRBJ2-1; 7 nucleotides match TRBD2. V gave up 1 base and J gave up 9 bases; unmatched junction bases: 15. Germline CDR1 SEHNR, CDR2 FQNEAQ (reference sequence). This CDR3 spans 17 amino acids. For the CDR3, the DNA is TGTGCCAGCAGCTTAGGCGGCCGTAGCGGGTTGGTCGGTGAGCAGTTCTTC. This translates into CASSLGGRSGLVGEQFF.

This chain joins TRBV2 and TRBJ2-7; 10 nucleotides align to TRBD1. V lost 6 bases, J lost 6 bases, and 8 bases stayed unmatched. Looked up from germline, CDR1 is SNHLY and CDR2 is FYNNEI. The CDR3 is 14 amino acids. The CDR3 reads CASRAGTGDVEQYF. In nucleotides, the CDR3 is TGTGCCAGCAGAGCGGGGACAGGGGACGTCGAGCAGTACTTC.

The chain links TRBV5-1 to TRBJ1-2; maybe TRBD1 (6 bases). Per the germline V gene, CDR1 is SGHRS and CDR2 is YFSETQ. CDR3 length: 14 residues. V was pared by 4 bases and J by 4 bases, with 14 bases between. The CDR3: CASSPGAEGYGYTF. In DNA form, the CDR3 reads TGCGCCAGCAGCCCAGGGGCGGAAGGCTATGGCTACACCTTC.

The V and J genes are TRBV30 and TRBJ1-1; TRBD1 matches 10 bases. V trimming: 3 bases; J trimming: 4 bases; junction bases outside the gene matches: 14. Germline-derived CDR1 and CDR2 are GTSNPN and SVGIG (reference sequence). The CDR3 sequence is 17 residues long. The CDR3: CAWSDPRQGAQGTEAFF. In DNA, the CDR3 is TGTGCCTGGAGCGACCCCCGACAGGGGGCTCAGGGCACTGAAGCTTTCTTT.

This clone was counted a single time. This chain joins TRBV6-5 and TRBJ1-5; 7 nucleotides match TRBD1. The germline V gene has CDR1 MNHEY and CDR2 SVGAGI. J lost 6 bases, V lost 2 bases, and 1 base had no gene match. The CDR3 totals 13 residues. The CDR3 is CASSYAGGQPQHF. DNA of the CDR3: TGTGCCAGCAGTTACGCAGGGGGTCAGCCCCAGCATTTT.